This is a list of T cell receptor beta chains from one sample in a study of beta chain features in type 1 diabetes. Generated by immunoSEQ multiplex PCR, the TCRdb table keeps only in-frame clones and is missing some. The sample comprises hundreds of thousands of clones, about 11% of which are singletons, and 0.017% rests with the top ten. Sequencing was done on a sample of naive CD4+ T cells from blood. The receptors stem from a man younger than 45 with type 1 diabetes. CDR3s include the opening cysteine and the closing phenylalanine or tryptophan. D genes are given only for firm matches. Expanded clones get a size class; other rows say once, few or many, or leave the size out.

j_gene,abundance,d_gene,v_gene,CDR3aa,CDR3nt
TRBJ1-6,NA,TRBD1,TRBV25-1,CASSAPGTARSNSPLHF,TGTGCCAGCAGTGCCCCAGGGACAGCAAGGAGTAATTCACCCCTCCACTTT
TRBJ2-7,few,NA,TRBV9,CASGKGRILSPQYF,TGTGCCAGCGGAAAGGGGCGGATCCTATCCCCACAGTACTTC
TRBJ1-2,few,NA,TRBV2,CASSFYEVGYTF,TGTGCCAGCAGTTTCTACGAGGTCGGCTACACCTTC
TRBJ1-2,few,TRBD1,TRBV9,CASSGQGNYGYTF,TGTGCCAGCAGCGGACAGGGAAACTATGGCTACACCTTC
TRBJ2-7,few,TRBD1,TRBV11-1,CASSSMGQVPPYEQYF,TGTGCCAGCAGCTCTATGGGACAGGTACCTCCCTACGAGCAGTACTTC
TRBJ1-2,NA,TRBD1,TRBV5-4,CASSRDRDSYGYTF,TGCGCCAGCAGCCGGGACCGGGACAGCTATGGCTACACCTTC
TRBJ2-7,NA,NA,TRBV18,CASSPPPTGDKYEQYF,TGTGCCAGCTCACCACCGCCGACGGGTGATAAATACGAGCAGTACTTC
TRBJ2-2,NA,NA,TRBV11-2,CASRYQYRGRELFF,TGTGCCAGCAGATACCAATATAGGGGAAGAGAGCTGTTTTTT
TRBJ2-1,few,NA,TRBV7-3,CASSPRAHHEQFF,TGTGCCAGCAGCCCCAGGGCCCACCATGAGCAGTTCTTC
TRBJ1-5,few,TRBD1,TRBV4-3,CASSQDTFGWVGRGNQPQHF,TGCGCCAGCAGCCAAGATACGTTCGGCTGGGTTGGCAGGGGGAATCAGCCCCAGCATTTT
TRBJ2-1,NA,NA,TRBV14,CASGRDKSSYNEQFF,TGTGCCAGCGGACGGGACAAGAGCTCCTACAATGAGCAGTTCTTC
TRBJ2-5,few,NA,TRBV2,CASKQQETQYF,TGTGCCAGCAAACAGCAAGAGACCCAGTACTTC
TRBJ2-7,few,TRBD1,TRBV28,CASWNPGGTEQYF,TGTGCCAGCTGGAATCCAGGGGGTACCGAGCAGTACTTC
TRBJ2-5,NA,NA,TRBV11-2,CASSLLLRGWKETQYF,TGTGCCAGCAGCTTACTTCTCCGCGGCTGGAAAGAGACCCAGTACTTC
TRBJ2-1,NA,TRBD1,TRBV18,CASSPPSGGSYNEQFF,TGTGCCAGCTCACCACCTTCAGGGGGATCCTACAATGAGCAGTTCTTC
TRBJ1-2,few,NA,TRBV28,CASSYRDYGYTF,TGTGCCAGCAGTTATCGGGATTATGGCTACACCTTC
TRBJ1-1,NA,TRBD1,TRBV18,CASSPGDRGMKAFF,TGTGCCAGCTCACCGGGGGACAGGGGAATGAAAGCTTTCTTT
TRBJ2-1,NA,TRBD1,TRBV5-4,CASRPAGTEGNNEQFF,TGTGCCAGCAGACCCGCCGGGACAGAAGGGAACAATGAGCAGTTCTTC
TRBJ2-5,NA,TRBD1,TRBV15,CATSNDGQGGETQYF,TGTGCCACCAGCAACGATGGACAGGGAGGAGAGACCCAGTACTTC